This TCR beta chain derives from a study of OX40 agonist ivuxolimab in advanced cancers. Study background: A mean age of around 66 years, range about 23 to 80, was recorded, and about 83% were male.

Data came from immunoSEQ multiplex PCR; TCRdb stores just in-frame clones and leaves some out. The sample lists more than 85,000 clones; 70% to 85% were seen once. This CDR3 has 17 amino acids. This clone was observed a few times. This receptor was taken from an adult with an advanced solid tumor such as melanoma, head and neck, liver or kidney cancer. Specimen: CD4+ or CD8+ T cells sorted from blood, collected in a trial of the OX40 agonist ivuxolimab. The chain is built from TRBV21-1 and TRBJ2-3; the table's D gene call, TRBD2, was not cross checked with the DNA. TRBV21-1 constitutes a pseudogene. This CDR3 reads CASSKEGRGEDTDTQYF. The CDR3 nucleotides read TGTGCCAGCAGCAAAGAAGGGAGGGGAGAGGACACAGATACGCAGTATTTT.